These 21 T cell receptor beta chains originate from one sample sequenced in a study of immune cell composition in non-small cell lung cancer. Sequenced by immunoSEQ multiplex PCR; TCRdb stores in-frame clones only, minus some. The sample shows more than 15,000 clones, over 65% of them seen only once. Normal lung was sampled as far from the tumour as possible, at least 3 cm. These data are also associated with another study on CD4 T cells in lung cancer.

The sample was non-adjacent lung tissue. The receptor source for this set is a human donor with non-small cell lung cancer.

This rearrangement joins TRBV7-2 to TRBJ2-3, with D tentatively TRBD1 (6 bases). This CDR3 comprises 16 residues. Germline CDR1 and CDR2: SGHTA and FQGNSA. Between the trimmed V and J ends, which lost 3 bases and 2 bases, there was a span of 15 bases. The CDR3 nucleotides read TGTGCCAGCAGCTTGTACGGCCCAGGGGCCACAGATACGCAGTATTTT. Translated, it gives CASSLYGPGATDTQYF.

The chain has TRBV4-2 and TRBJ2-7, with 7 bases aligning to TRBD2. Germline V lookup: CDR1 LGHNA, CDR2 YNFKEQ. The junction had 11 bases not matched to a gene; V was cut back by 3 bases and J by 6 bases. This CDR3 contains 15 residues. This CDR3 is CASSQLIGRGGEQYF. CDR3 coding DNA: TGTGCCAGCAGCCAGTTGATAGGGAGGGGCGGCGAGCAGTACTTC.

CDR3 coding DNA: TGTGCCAGCAGCGTAGATGGGAACACAGATACGCAGTATTTT. Amino acids: CASSVDGNTDTQYF. The chain is built from TRBV9 and TRBJ2-3; no clear D gene. Trimming took off 0 bases at V and 2 bases at J, with 7 bases between the two ends. CDR1 is SGDLS and CDR2 is YYNGEE in the germline V gene. The CDR3 runs to 14 residues. The whole variable domain, remainder taken from reference TRBV9 and TRBJ2-3, is DSGVTQTPKHLITATGQRVTLRCSPRSGDLSVYWYQQSLDQGLQFLIQYYNGEERAKGNILERFSAQQFPDLHSELNLSSLELGDSALYFCASSVDGNTDTQYFGPGTRLTVL.

This rearrangement joins TRBV4-3 to TRBJ2-3; 7 bases agree with TRBD2. Losses at the gene ends were 0 bases for V and 2 bases for J; bases not matched to a gene: 8. The CDR3 runs 17 residues. Germline V lookup: CDR1 LGHNA, CDR2 YSLEER. CDR3 bases: TGCGCCAGCAGCCAAGATCGGGTTAGCGGGCTCACAGATACGCAGTATTTT. It yields the protein CASSQDRVSGLTDTQYF.

V gene TRBV4-1 combines with J gene TRBJ2-3; 7 bases map to TRBD1. This CDR3 is built from 16 residues. V shed 1 base, J shed 2 bases, and the junction held 6 bases outside the gene matches. The germline CDR1 and CDR2 sequences are MGHRA and YSYEKL. CDR3: CASSQGTGRVTDTQYF. CDR3 DNA: TGCGCCAGCAGCCAAGGGACAGGCAGGGTCACAGATACGCAGTATTTT.

This chain connects TRBV5-1 to TRBJ1-6, with TRBD1 as a possible D gene (6 bases). V gave up 0 bases and J gave up 9 bases, with 16 bases separating them. The germline gives CDR1 SGHRS, CDR2 YFSETQ. The CDR3 totals 16 residues. Here the CDR3 reads CASSLDPRGWGSPLHF. The CDR3 nucleotides are TGCGCCAGCAGCTTGGACCCTAGGGGGTGGGGTTCACCCCTCCACTTT. Full variable domain (missing parts from reference TRBV5-1 and TRBJ1-6): KAGVTQTPRYLIKTRGQQVTLSCSPISGHRSVSWYQQTPGQGLQFLFEYFSETQRNKGNFPGRFSGRQFSNSRSEMNVSTLELGDSALYLCASSLDPRGWGSPLHFGNGTRLTVT.

The CDR3 here is CASSLGRGSQETQYF. The CDR3 DNA follows: TGTGCCAGCAGCTTAGGTCGGGGGTCCCAAGAGACCCAGTACTTC. This chain uses TRBV7-2 with TRBJ2-5; D is possibly TRBD2 (6 bases). The V gene lost 1 base and the J gene lost 1 base, with 10 bases spanning the gap. Germline V lookup: CDR1 SGHTA, CDR2 FQGNSA. This CDR3 spans 15 amino acids.

This chain connects TRBV7-2 to TRBJ1-5, with D perhaps matching TRBD1 (5 bases). Trimming stripped 3 bases from V and 3 bases from J, with 9 bases between. Germline loops: CDR1 SGHTA, CDR2 FQGNSA. This CDR3 region has 14 residues. The DNA for the CDR3 is TGTGCCAGCAGCTTTTCAGGGTCCAATCAGCCCCAGCATTTT. Residues: CASSFSGSNQPQHF.

The J gene is TRBJ1-3, the V gene TRBV5-6, with D possibly being TRBD1 (6 bases). The CDR3 loop spans 15 amino acids. Per the germline V gene, CDR1 is SGHDT and CDR2 is YYEEEE. The ends were cut back, 4 bases at V and 4 bases at J, with 15 bases in the middle. Here the CDR3 reads CASSGRDTGGNTIYF. Here the CDR3 DNA reads TGTGCCAGCAGCGGCCGGGACACAGGGGGAAACACCATATATTTT.

V usage is TRBV7-2 and J usage is TRBJ2-7, with 7 bases fitting TRBD1. The CDR3 is 15 residues long. Germline-derived CDR1 and CDR2 are SGHTA and FQGNSA. Unmatched junction bases numbered 8, after V lost 3 bases and J lost 3 bases. CDR3 sequence: CASSFFVGTDYEQYF. The CDR3 nucleotides read TGTGCCAGCAGCTTTTTCGTGGGGACAGACTACGAGCAGTACTTC.

The rearrangement joins TRBV6-6 to TRBJ1-4; 7 positions agree with TRBD1. The CDR3 runs to 16 residues. Looked up from germline, CDR1 is MNHNY and CDR2 is SVGAGI (reference sequence). Trimming removed 0 bases from V and 5 bases from J; junction bases left unmatched: 6. CDR3 amino acids: CASSYSPVGGNEKLFF. CDR3 coding DNA: TGTGCCAGCAGTTACTCGCCCGTAGGGGGCAATGAAAAACTGTTTTTT.

The chain links TRBV4-1 to TRBJ1-2; D may be TRBD1 (5 bases). Deletions cut 0 bases from V and 2 bases from J, with 7 bases between. In germline, CDR1 is MGHRA, CDR2 YSYEKL. CDR3 length: 14 amino acids. CDR3 in amino acids: CASSQDPGNYGYTF. The CDR3 coding sequence is TGCGCCAGCAGCCAAGACCCAGGGAACTATGGCTACACCTTC.

This rearrangement joins TRBV16 to TRBJ1-1; a weak D match, TRBD1 (5 bases). The germline V gene encodes CDR1 KGHSY and CDR2 FQNENV. The CDR3 covers 15 residues. V lost 1 base, J lost 0 bases, and 9 bases lay in between. The DNA for the CDR3 is TGTGCCAGCAGCCAATTAGACAGAATGAACACTGAAGCTTTCTTT. Its translation is CASSQLDRMNTEAFF.

J is TRBJ2-3 and V is TRBV27, with 8 bases aligning to TRBD1. CDR1 is MNHEY, CDR2 SMNVEV, per germline (reference sequence). CDR3 length equals 15 residues. J gave up 3 bases and V 3 bases, and 5 bases lay outside the gene matches. Written as DNA, the CDR3 is TGTGCCAGCAGTTTTTATCGACAGGGGACAGATACGCAGTATTTT. It specifies CASSFYRQGTDTQYF.

The chain combines TRBV6-1 with TRBJ1-5; D is undetermined. CDR1 is MNHNS, CDR2 SASEGT, per germline. V was pared by 1 base and J by 5 bases, with 12 bases between. The CDR3 length is 15 residues. As DNA, the CDR3 is TGTGCCAGCAGTGAAGGCCCTAGAGGATATCAGCCCCAGCATTTT. Protein sequence: CASSEGPRGYQPQHF.

The chain combines TRBV15 with TRBJ1-2, with a tentative D call TRBD1 (6 bases). V was pared by 2 bases and J by 6 bases, with 16 bases between. Germline V CDR1 and CDR2: LNHNV, YYDKDF (reference sequence). The CDR3 contains 15 residues. CDR3 region: CATSRPARQADGYTF. For the CDR3, the DNA is TGTGCCACCAGCAGACCCGCCCGACAGGCCGATGGCTACACCTTC.

J is TRBJ1-1 and V is TRBV11-1; D call uncertain. The CDR3 runs 14 residues. Trimming took off 5 bases at V and 0 bases at J, with 10 bases between the two ends. CDR1 is SGHAT, CDR2 FQDESV, per germline (reference sequence). CDR3 in amino acids: CASSPRALNTEAFF. CDR3 bases: TGTGCCAGCAGCCCAAGGGCACTGAACACTGAAGCTTTCTTT.

A single count supports this clone. The V and J genes are TRBV7-3 and TRBJ2-5; TRBD1 might be the D (7 bases). The CDR3 has 15 amino acids. Per the germline V gene, CDR1 is SGHTA and CDR2 is FQGTGA. V gave up 6 bases and J gave up 2 bases, with 16 bases separating them. CDR3 in DNA: TGTGCCAGCAGTTTTCAGGGGGGCAAACAAGAGACCCAGTACTTC. It translates to CASSFQGGKQETQYF.

The chain uses TRBV7-2 and TRBJ2-7; 7 nucleotides match TRBD1. After removal of 8 bases from V and 7 bases from J, the junction contained 11 bases not matched to a gene. CDR3 length: 13 amino acids. Germline CDR1 and CDR2: SGHTA and FQGNSA. The CDR3 here is CASSPPGGREQYF. CDR3 bases: TGTGCCAGCTCCCCGCCAGGGGGTAGGGAGCAGTACTTC.

CDR3 nucleotide sequence: TGTGCCAGCAGCAGGGACAGCTATGGCTACACCTTC. Its protein product is CASSRDSYGYTF. The rearrangement links TRBV28 to TRBJ1-2; 7 nucleotides agree with TRBD1. The germline CDR1 and CDR2 sequences are MDHEN and SYDVKM. V dropped 6 bases and J dropped 4; count of bases not matched to a gene: 2. This CDR3 region has 12 residues.

The chain couples TRBV4-1 to TRBJ1-5; D remains unclear. Germline V gene sequence: CDR1 MGHRA, CDR2 YSYEKL. CDR3 size: 16 residues. V lost 1 base to trimming and J lost 3 bases, with 13 bases between them. CDR3 amino acids: CASSQVFGQLNQPQHF. As DNA, the CDR3 is TGCGCCAGCAGCCAAGTATTCGGGCAGCTCAATCAGCCCCAGCATTTT.